This T cell receptor beta chain stems from a study of blood T cells in healthy people across ages. Germline V gene data show CDR1 as SGHTA and CDR2 as FQGNSA. Trimming took 8 bases from V and 3 from J; bases not matched to a gene: 5. CDR3 size: 14 residues. Then a second PCR, running roughly 7 to 11 cycles, was carried out with a sample-barcoded 5' primer and a J-beta primer mix. MiXCR, run by TCRdb on the 5' RACE reads, gives a single entry per CDR3 protein. The table lists hundreds of thousands of distinct CDR3 sequences, 40% to 50% of them singletons, with around 30% in the top ten. Sequencing was done on a sample of blood. The receptor was isolated from a man older than 75 in good health. The chain combines TRBV7-2 with TRBJ1-4; 8 bases are shared with TRBD1. The CDR3 reads CASGRQGPNEKLFF. The CDR3 nucleotides are TGTGCCAGCGGAAGACAGGGGCCTAATGAAAAACTGTTTTTT. The variable domain in full, with the rest retrieved from reference TRBV7-2 and TRBJ1-4, is GAGVSQSPSNKVTEKGKDVELRCDPISGHTALYWYRQSLGQGLEFLIYFQGNSAPDKSGLPSDRFSAERTGGSVSTLTIQRTQQEDSAVYLCASGRQGPNEKLFFGSGTQLSVL.